This TCR beta chain stems from a study of blood T cell repertoires in COVID-19. The protocol was immunoSEQ multiplex PCR, while the TCRdb copy is restricted to in-frame clones and leaves out a portion. The data contain some 220,000 clones, roughly 85% of them singletons. The V gene's germline CDR1 is KGHSH and CDR2 LQKENI. V shed 3 bases, J shed 0 bases, and the junction held 0 bases outside the gene matches. This CDR3 contains 14 residues. This TCR came from a middle-aged man with COVID-19, enrolled during active disease. The sequencing sample was made of peripheral blood. The rearrangement links TRBV18 to TRBJ2-7; TRBD1 matches at 9 bases. The CDR3 region has the DNA TGTGCCAGCTCACCGGGACAGGGCTCCTACGAGCAGTACTTC. This translates into CASSPGQGSYEQYF.